The 3 T cell receptor beta chains in this list originate from one sample, sequenced in a study of CD4 T cell repertoires in COVID-19. Produced via immunoSEQ multiplex PCR; TCRdb's table is partial and in-frame only. The sample consists of about 24,000 clones, over 85% of them appearing once. Sequencing was done directly on freshly isolated, uncultured memory T cells. The sequenced sample was circulating follicular helper CD4+ T cells (cTfh) from blood, obtained before the COVID-19 pandemic. These receptors all come from a human donor who had COVID-19.

The chain combines TRBV6-4 with TRBJ2-7, with TRBD2 identical over 11 bases. The J segment lost 1 base and the V segment lost 0 bases, leaving 11 bases of the junction unmatched. The CDR3 has 19 residues. Germline-derived CDR1 and CDR2 are MRHNA and SNTAGT. CDR3 protein: CASSDSTSGGTRLSYEQYF. Here the CDR3 DNA reads TGTGCCAGCAGTGACTCTACTAGCGGGGGAACACGATTATCCTACGAGCAGTACTTC.

The J gene is TRBJ1-5, the V gene TRBV19, with 7 positions matching TRBD1. V shed 3 bases, J shed 11 bases, and the junction held 7 bases outside the gene matches. Germline CDR1 LNHDA, CDR2 SQIVND (reference sequence). This CDR3 has 13 amino acids. The CDR3 sequence: CASSIRRQGAQHF. CDR3 bases: TGTGCCAGTAGTATCAGGCGGCAGGGGGCCCAGCATTTT.

The chain joins TRBV5-4 to TRBJ1-2; D possibly corresponds to TRBD1 (6 bases). CDR3 length equals 13 residues. Trimming removed 3 bases at V and 3 bases at J, with 9 bases between. Germline CDR1 SGHNT, CDR2 YYREEE (reference sequence). CDR3 coding DNA: TGTGCCAGCAGCTCCCGACAGGACTATGGCTACACCTTC. Amino acids: CASSSRQDYGYTF.